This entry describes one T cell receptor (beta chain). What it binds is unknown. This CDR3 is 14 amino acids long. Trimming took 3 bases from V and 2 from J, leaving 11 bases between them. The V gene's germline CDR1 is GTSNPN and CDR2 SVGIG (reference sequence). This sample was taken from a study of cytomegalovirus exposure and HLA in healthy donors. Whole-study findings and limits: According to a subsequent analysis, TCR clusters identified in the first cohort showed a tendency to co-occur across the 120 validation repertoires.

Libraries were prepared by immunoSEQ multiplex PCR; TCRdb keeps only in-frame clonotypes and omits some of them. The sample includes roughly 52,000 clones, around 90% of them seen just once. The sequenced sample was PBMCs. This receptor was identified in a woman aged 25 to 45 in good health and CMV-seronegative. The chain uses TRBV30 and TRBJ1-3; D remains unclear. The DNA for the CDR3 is TGTGCCTGGAGGTTTGCGGGGACTGGAAACACCATATATTTT. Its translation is CAWRFAGTGNTIYF.